This TCR beta chain was identified during a study of T-cell reconstitution after alpha-beta-depleted transplantation in children. Trimming pared 3 bases from V and 2 bases from J, leaving 20 bases between. The CDR3 is made up of 17 amino acids. Germline V gene data show CDR1 as SQVTM and CDR2 as ANQGSEA. Molecular barcoding with unique molecular identifiers was used for the TCRbeta library. TCRdb re-analysed the PCR reads in MiXCR, keeping a single row per CDR3 protein. The data show approximately 110,000 distinct CDR3 sequences, about 9.3% seen once. Sample: PBMCs, taken before TCRalphabeta/CD19-depleted stem cell transplant. This chain links TRBV29-1 with TRBJ2-1; D perhaps matches TRBD1 (5 bases). The TCR sequence derives from a boy aged 2 to 10 with acute lymphoblastic leukemia, due to receive a stem cell transplant. In nucleotides, the CDR3 is TGCAGCGTTGACCTGTGGGGTCAGGGTATTCCCTACAATGAGCAGTTCTTC. Protein sequence: CSVDLWGQGIPYNEQFF.